Below, 8 T cell receptor beta chains from the same sample are listed, as sequenced in a study of T-cell reconstitution after alpha-beta-depleted transplantation in children (TCRdb year 2016). Library preparation used PCR. Sequencing instrument: Illumina HiSeq 2500. TCR libraries were prepared with molecular barcoding, using unique molecular identifiers to normalize TCRbeta repertoire quantification. The raw public data were reprocessed by TCRdb itself: fastp quality trimming at Q25, MiXCR clonotype calling, in-frame beta chains only. Here each entry gathers all rows of one CDR3 protein and keeps the most common genes and DNA. Present in this sample are 300,000 to 350,000 distinct CDR3 sequences, roughly 15% of which were seen just once. The biggest ten clones account for roughly 41% of the sample. The sample's treatment or condition label, in plain terms: allogeneic hematopoietic cell transplantation with graft depleted of TCRalphabeta T cells and CD19 B cells.

The sequencing used PBMCs, mostly from graft donor cells, collected 360 days after TCRalphabeta/CD19-depleted stem cell transplant. All receptors come from a male patient aged 2 to 10 who had a stem cell transplant for acute lymphoblastic leukemia, so the T cells may come from the graft donor.

The sample holds many counts of this clonotype. This chain uses TRBV7-8 with TRBJ2-1; unclear D gene. This CDR3 spans 14 amino acids. V lost 6 bases, J lost 1 base, and 10 bases lay in between. In germline, CDR1 is SGHVS, CDR2 FQNEAQ. The CDR3 is CASSIEVSYNEQFF. The CDR3 DNA is TGTGCCAGCAGTATCGAGGTGTCCTACAATGAGCAGTTCTTC.

This clonotype occurred a few times. The chain combines TRBV27 with TRBJ2-3, with 7 bases that match TRBD2. The CDR3 spans 17 residues. Trimming removed 5 bases from V and 0 bases from J; junction bases left unmatched: 11. The germline V gene has CDR1 MNHEY and CDR2 SMNVEV (reference sequence). For the CDR3, the DNA is TGTGCCAGCAGTCGATCACCACTAGCGTATAGCACAGATACGCAGTATTTT. This translates into CASSRSPLAYSTDTQYF.

The J gene is TRBJ2-1, the V gene TRBV19, with D perhaps matching TRBD2 (6 bases). The germline V gene encodes CDR1 LNHDA and CDR2 SQIVND (reference sequence). The CDR3 consists of 15 residues. V was shortened by 1 base and J by 1 base, with 8 bases between the two germline ends. The CDR3 sequence is CASSIAGASYNEQFF. CDR3 sequence (DNA): TGTGCCAGTAGTATAGCGGGAGCTTCCTACAATGAGCAGTTCTTC.

The chain is built from TRBV12-3 or TRBV12-4 and TRBJ2-1, with 8 bases identical to TRBD2. This CDR3 has 15 amino acids. Losses at the gene ends were 3 bases for V and 10 bases for J; bases not matched to a gene: 11. This CDR3 reads CASSFLGVAGNEQFF. The DNA for the CDR3 is TGTGCCAGCAGTTTCCTCGGGGTAGCGGGAAACGAGCAGTTCTTC.

CDR3 DNA sequence: TGTGCCATCTCCGAGCGGGAGAGGCAAGAGACCCAGTACTTC. Its protein product is CAISERERQETQYF. This rearrangement joins TRBV10-3 to TRBJ2-5; 8 nucleotides line up with TRBD2. Germline CDR1 reads ENHRY; CDR2 reads SYGVKD. With V trimmed by 8 bases and J by 2 bases, 7 bases remained unmatched. The CDR3 covers 14 residues.

This clonotype was seen only a few times. This chain connects TRBV12-3 or TRBV12-4 to TRBJ2-1; TRBD1 matches 9 bases. V trimming: 4 bases; J trimming: 5 bases; junction bases outside the gene matches: 3. CDR3 length equals 14 residues. The CDR3 bases are TGTGCCAGCAGTTACGGGACAGGGAACAATGAGCAGTTCTTC. Encoded protein: CASSYGTGNNEQFF.

This chain joins TRBV24-1 and TRBJ1-1, with no clear D. Germline V lookup: CDR1 KGHDR, CDR2 SFDVKD. The CDR3 spans 12 residues. V lost 3 bases, J lost 7 bases, and 8 bases lay in between. Written as DNA, the CDR3 is TGTGCCACCAGTGATGAAGGTTTTGAAGCTTTCTTT. Its protein is CATSDEGFEAFF.

This clonotype has more than one count but fewer than ten. The chain has TRBV12-3 or TRBV12-4 and TRBJ1-1; TRBD1 matches at 8 bases. The CDR3 runs 13 residues. J gave up 9 bases and V 5 bases, and 8 bases lay outside the gene matches. CDR3 region: CASSIPGQGQAFF. The CDR3 DNA is TGTGCCAGCAGTATCCCAGGACAGGGCCAAGCTTTCTTT.